This T cell receptor (beta chain) came from a study of CD8+ T cells in alopecia areata. General study results and limits: It was lesional scalp, especially alopecia totalis/universalis, that showed higher clonality than normal scalp. Tofacitinib significantly lowered scalp clonality and expanded CD8+ clones among the top 100.

Sequencing used cDNA as its template, made by extracting RNA and reverse transcribing it. The repertoire was sequenced with immunoSEQ multiplex PCR; TCRdb's copy has only in-frame clones and lacks some. Of just over 150,000 clones listed, 50% to 70% were seen once; the top ten hold 0.9% to 1%. The table lists this clone with a count of one. Its antigen is not identified. The treatment: oral pan-JAK inhibitor, 5-10 mg twice daily. As part of sample collection, lesional scalp punch biopsies and peripheral blood were taken from alopecia areata patients. The researchers isolated CD4+ and CD8+ T cells from PBMCs by sorting. Germline V gives CDR1 SGHRS, CDR2 YFSETQ. This CDR3 region has 13 residues. The ends lost 3 bases at V and 8 bases at J; junction bases unmatched: 5.

This chain joins TRBV5-1 and TRBJ1-1, with 9 bases aligning to TRBD1. This clonotype was sampled from a human donor with alopecia areata. The input for sequencing was CD4+ T cells sorted from blood, taken at week 4, from a patient treated with tofacitinib. The chain's CDR3 is CASSSNRGQEAFF. CDR3 sequence (DNA): TGCGCCAGCAGCTCTAACAGGGGGCAGGAAGCTTTCTTT.